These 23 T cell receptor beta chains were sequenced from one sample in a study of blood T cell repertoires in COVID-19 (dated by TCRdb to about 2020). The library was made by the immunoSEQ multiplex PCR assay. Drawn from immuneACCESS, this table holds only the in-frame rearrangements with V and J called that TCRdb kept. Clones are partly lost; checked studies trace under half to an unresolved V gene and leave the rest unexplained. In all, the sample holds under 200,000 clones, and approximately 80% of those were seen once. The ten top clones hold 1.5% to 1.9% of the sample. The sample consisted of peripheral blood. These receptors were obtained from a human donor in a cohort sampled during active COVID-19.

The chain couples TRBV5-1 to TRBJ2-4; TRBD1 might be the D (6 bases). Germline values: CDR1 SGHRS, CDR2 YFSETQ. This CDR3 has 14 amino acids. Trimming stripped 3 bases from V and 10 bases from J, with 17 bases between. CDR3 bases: TGCGCCAGCAGCTCCAACACAGGGAAGCAGATTCAGTACTTC. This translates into CASSSNTGKQIQYF.

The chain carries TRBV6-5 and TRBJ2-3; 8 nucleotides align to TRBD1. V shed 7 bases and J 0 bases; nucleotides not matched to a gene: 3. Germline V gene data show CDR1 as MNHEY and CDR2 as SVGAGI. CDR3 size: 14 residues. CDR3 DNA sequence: TGTGCCAGCACAGGGGGCCCCAGCACAGATACGCAGTATTTT. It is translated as CASTGGPSTDTQYF.

DNA for the CDR3: TGTGCCAGCAGCCCCACTAGCGGGGCCTCCTACGAGCAGTACTTC. Protein sequence: CASSPTSGASYEQYF. This chain connects TRBV11-2 to TRBJ2-7; 10 bases match TRBD2. The CDR3 has 15 residues. V lost 5 bases to trimming and J lost 0 bases; unmatched junction nucleotides: 4. Germline lookup yields CDR1 SGHAT and CDR2 FQNNGV.

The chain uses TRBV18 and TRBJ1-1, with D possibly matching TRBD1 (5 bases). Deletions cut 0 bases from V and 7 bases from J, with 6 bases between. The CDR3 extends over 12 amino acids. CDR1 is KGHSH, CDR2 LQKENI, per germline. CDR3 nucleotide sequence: TGTGCCAGCTCACCACCCCAGGGTGAAGCTTTCTTT. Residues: CASSPPQGEAFF.

The CDR3 loop is CASSFGETETQYF. CDR3 bases: TGTGCCAGCAGCTTTGGAGAGACGGAGACCCAGTACTTC. This chain links TRBV6-5 with TRBJ2-5; no clear D gene. The CDR3 extends over 13 amino acids. Germline-derived CDR1 and CDR2 are MNHEY and SVGAGI. V was pared by 6 bases and J by 5 bases, with 13 bases between.

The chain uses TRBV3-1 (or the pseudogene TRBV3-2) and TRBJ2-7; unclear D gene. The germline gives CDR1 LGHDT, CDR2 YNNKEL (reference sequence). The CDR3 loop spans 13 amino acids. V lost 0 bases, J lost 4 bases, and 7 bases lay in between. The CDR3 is CASSQDPRYEQYF. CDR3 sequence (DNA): TGTGCCAGCAGCCAAGATCCCCGGTACGAGCAGTACTTC.

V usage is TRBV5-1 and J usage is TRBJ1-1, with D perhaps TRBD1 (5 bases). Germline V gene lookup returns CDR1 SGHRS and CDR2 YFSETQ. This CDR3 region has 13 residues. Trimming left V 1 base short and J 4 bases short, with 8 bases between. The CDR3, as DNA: TGCGCCAGCAGCTTGCGGGGGATCACTGAAGCTTTCTTT. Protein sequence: CASSLRGITEAFF.

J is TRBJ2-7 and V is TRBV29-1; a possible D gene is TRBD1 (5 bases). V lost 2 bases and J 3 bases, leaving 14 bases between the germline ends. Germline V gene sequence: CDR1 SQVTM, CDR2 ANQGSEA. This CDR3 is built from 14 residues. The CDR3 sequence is CSVERQGIDYEQYF. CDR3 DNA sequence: TGCAGCGTTGAAAGGCAGGGAATAGACTACGAGCAGTACTTC.

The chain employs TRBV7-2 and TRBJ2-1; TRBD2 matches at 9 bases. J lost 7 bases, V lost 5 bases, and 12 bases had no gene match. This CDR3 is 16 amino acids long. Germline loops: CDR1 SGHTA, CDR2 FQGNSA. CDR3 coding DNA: TGTGCCAGCAGCCCTAGGAGGGGACTAGCTGATAATGAGCAGTTCTTC. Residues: CASSPRRGLADNEQFF.

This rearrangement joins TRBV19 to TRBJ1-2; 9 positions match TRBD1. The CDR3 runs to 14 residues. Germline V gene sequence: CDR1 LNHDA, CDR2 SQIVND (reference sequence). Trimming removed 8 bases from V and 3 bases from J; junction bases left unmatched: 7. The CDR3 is CASLGQGLDYGYTF. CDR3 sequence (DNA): TGTGCCAGTCTCGGACAGGGGTTAGACTATGGCTACACCTTC.

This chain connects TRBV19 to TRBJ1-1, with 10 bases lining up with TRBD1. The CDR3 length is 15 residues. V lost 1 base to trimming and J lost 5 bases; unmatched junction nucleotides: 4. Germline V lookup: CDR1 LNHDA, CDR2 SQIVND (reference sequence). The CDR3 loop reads CASSIGDRGRTEAFF. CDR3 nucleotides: TGTGCCAGTAGTATAGGGGACAGGGGCAGGACTGAAGCTTTCTTT.

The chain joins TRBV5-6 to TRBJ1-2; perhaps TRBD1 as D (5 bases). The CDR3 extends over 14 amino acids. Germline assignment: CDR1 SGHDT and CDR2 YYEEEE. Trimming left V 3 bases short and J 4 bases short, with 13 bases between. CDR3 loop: CASSSAVTAYGYTF. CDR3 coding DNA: TGTGCCAGCAGCTCCGCCGTGACAGCCTATGGCTACACCTTC. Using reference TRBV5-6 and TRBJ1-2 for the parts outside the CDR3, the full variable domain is DAGVTQSPTHLIKTRGQQVTLRCSPKSGHDTVSWYQQALGQGPQFIFQYYEEEERQRGNFPDRFSGHQFPNYSSELNVNALLLGDSALYLCASSSAVTAYGYTFGSGTRLTVV.

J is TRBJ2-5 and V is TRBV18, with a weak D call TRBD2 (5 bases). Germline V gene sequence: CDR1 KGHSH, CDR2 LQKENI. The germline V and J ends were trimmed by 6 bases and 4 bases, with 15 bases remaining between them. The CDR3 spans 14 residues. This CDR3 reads CASSIAAGRETQYF. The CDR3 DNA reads TGTGCCAGCTCCATCGCGGCGGGTCGAGAGACCCAGTACTTC. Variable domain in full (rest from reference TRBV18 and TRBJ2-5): NAGVMQNPRHLVRRRGQEARLRCSPMKGHSHVYWYRQLPEEGLKFMVYLQKENIIDESGMPKERFSAEFPKEGPSILRIQQVVRGDSAAYFCASSIAAGRETQYFGPGTRLLVL.

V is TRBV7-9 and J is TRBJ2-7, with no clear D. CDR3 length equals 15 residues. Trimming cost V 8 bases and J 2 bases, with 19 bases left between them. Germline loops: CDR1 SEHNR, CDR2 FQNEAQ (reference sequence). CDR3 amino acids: CASASLVIDPYEQYF. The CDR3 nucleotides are TGTGCCAGCGCCTCGCTGGTAATAGATCCCTACGAGCAGTACTTC.

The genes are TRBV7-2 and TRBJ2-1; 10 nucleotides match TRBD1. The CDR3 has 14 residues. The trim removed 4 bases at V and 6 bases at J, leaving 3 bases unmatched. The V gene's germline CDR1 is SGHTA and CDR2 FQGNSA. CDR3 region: CASSSGQGVNEQFF. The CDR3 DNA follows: TGTGCCAGCAGCTCCGGACAGGGGGTCAATGAGCAGTTCTTC.

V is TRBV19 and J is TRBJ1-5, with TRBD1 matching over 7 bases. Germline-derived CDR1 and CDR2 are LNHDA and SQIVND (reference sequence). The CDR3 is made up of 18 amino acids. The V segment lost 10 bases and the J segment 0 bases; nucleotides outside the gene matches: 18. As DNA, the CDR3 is TGTGCCACCCCGACCGGGGACAGTGACCCTTATAGCAATCAGCCCCAGCATTTT. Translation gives CATPTGDSDPYSNQPQHF.

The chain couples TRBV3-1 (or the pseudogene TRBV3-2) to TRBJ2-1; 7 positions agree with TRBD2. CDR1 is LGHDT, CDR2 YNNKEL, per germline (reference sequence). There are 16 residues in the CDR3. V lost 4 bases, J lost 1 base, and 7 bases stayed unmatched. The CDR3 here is CASSPTLADSYNEQFF. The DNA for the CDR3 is TGTGCCAGCAGCCCAACCCTAGCGGATTCCTACAATGAGCAGTTCTTC.

This CDR3 is CASSPPGPSGNTIYF. In DNA form, the CDR3 reads TGTGCCAGCAGTCCCCCGGGTCCCTCTGGAAACACCATATATTTT. This rearrangement joins TRBV25-1 to TRBJ1-3, with D uncertain. CDR1 is MGHDK, CDR2 SYGVNS, per germline. The CDR3 is 15 residues long. V lost 5 bases and J lost 0, with 11 bases in between.

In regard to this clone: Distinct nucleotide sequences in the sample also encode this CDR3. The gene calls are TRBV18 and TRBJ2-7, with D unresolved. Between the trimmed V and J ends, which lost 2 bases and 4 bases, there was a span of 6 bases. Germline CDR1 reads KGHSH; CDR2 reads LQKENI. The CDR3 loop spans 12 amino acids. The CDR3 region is CASSPDSYEQYF. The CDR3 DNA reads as TGTGCCAGCTCACCAGACTCTTACGAGCAGTACTTC.

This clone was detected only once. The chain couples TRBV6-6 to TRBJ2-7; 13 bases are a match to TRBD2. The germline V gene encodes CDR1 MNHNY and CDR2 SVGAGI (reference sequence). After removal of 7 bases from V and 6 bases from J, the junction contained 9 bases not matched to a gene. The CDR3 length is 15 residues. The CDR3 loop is CASTTPGLAGTEQYF. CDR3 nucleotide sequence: TGTGCCAGCACTACCCCGGGACTAGCGGGGACCGAGCAGTACTTC.

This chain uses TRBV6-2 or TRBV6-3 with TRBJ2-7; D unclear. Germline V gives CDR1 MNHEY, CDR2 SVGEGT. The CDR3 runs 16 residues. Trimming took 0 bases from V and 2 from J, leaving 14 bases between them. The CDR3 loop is CASSYSRKELTYEQYF. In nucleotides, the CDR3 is TGTGCCAGCAGTTACTCGAGGAAGGAACTCACCTACGAGCAGTACTTC.

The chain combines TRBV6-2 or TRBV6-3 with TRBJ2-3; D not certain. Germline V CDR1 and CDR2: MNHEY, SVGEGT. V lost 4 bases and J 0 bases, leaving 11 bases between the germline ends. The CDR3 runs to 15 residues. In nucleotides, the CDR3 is TGTGCCAGCAGTTCCCTCTTTATAAGCACAGATACGCAGTATTTT. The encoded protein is CASSSLFISTDTQYF.

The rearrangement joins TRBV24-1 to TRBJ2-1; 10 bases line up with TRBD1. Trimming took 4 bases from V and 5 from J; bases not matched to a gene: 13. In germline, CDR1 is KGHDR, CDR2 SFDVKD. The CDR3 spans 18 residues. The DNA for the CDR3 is TGTGCCACCAGTGACCCTTCCCCGGGACAGGGGATTAACAATGAGCAGTTCTTC. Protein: CATSDPSPGQGINNEQFF.